The rows below give T cell receptor beta chains drawn from one sample of a study of blood T cells in healthy people across ages. TCRdb called the 5' RACE reads again in MiXCR, with one record for every CDR3 protein. The sample carries about 1.4 million distinct CDR3 sequences, approximately 59% recorded once. Material for sequencing was blood. These receptors came from a man aged 18 to 35 in good health. The CDR3 runs from the conserved cysteine through the conserved F or W. A D gene is named only where the DNA matches it firmly. Expanded clones are given a class, and other clones once, few, many or no size at all.

d_gene	abundance	v_gene	j_gene	CDR3nt	CDR3aa
NA	few	TRBV7-2	TRBJ1-2	TGTGCCAGCAGCTTAGAAGGGACGGTTAATTACTATGGCTACACCTTC	CASSLEGTVNYYGYTF
TRBD2	NA	TRBV2	TRBJ2-3	TGTGCCAGAACCGGGACTAAAGCTCCAGATACGCAGTATTTT	CARTGTKAPDTQYF
TRBD2	NA	TRBV6-5	TRBJ2-7	TGTGCCAGCAGTTTTCAAGCGGGAGGCGAGCAGTACTTC	CASSFQAGGEQYF
TRBD1	NA	TRBV2	TRBJ2-4	TGTGCCAGCGGGTCCGGACAGGGGGGCAAAAACATTCAGTACTTC	CASGSGQGGKNIQYF
NA	few	TRBV3-1	TRBJ2-1	TGTGCCAGCAGCCAAGATGGAGGAGGGGTATATTCCTACAATGAGCAGTTCTTC	CASSQDGGGVYSYNEQFF
NA	NA	TRBV5-5	TRBJ1-5	TGTGCCAGCAGCTTGTCCCCGACTGGGAGCAATCAGCCCCAGCATTTT	CASSLSPTGSNQPQHF
TRBD1	NA	TRBV4-2	TRBJ1-6	TGTGCCAGCGGACAGGAAGATAATTCACCCCTCCACTTT	CASGQEDNSPLHF
NA	NA	TRBV7-9	TRBJ2-5	TGTGCCAGCAGCTTATGGCGAGGGTACCAAGAGACCCAGTACTTC	CASSLWRGYQETQYF
NA	few	TRBV20-1	TRBJ2-7	TGCAGTGCTAGGAGTGACCCGACCTACGAGCAGTACTTC	CSARSDPTYEQYF
TRBD1	NA	TRBV12-3/TRBV12-4	TRBJ2-7	TGTGCCAGCAGTTTGGCTACCGGGACAGGGGCCTACGAGCAGTACTTC	CASSLATGTGAYEQYF
NA	once	TRBV7-2	TRBJ2-2	TGTGCCAGCAGCCCCCATCGGAGGGCCACCGGGGAGCTGTTTTTT	CASSPHRRATGELFF
NA	few	TRBV6-6	TRBJ2-7	TGTGCCAGCAACCAGGGTAACGAGCAGTACTTC	CASNQGNEQYF
NA	NA	TRBV4-2	TRBJ2-3	TGTGCCAGCAGGCAAGAGGTCCATCGAGCAAGCACAGATACGCAGTATTTT	CASRQEVHRASTDTQYF
NA	few	TRBV5-1	TRBJ2-1	TGCGCCAGCAGTGCCGAGTCTAACCTGTACAATGAGCAGTTCTTC	CASSAESNLYNEQFF
TRBD2	few	TRBV12-3/TRBV12-4	TRBJ2-6	TGTGCCAGCAGTTTAACGGGGGGAACTGGGGCCAACGTCCTGACTTTC	CASSLTGGTGANVLTF
TRBD2	NA	TRBV7-6	TRBJ2-1	TGTGCCAGCAGCTACGAAGCGGGGGCGTCCTACAATGAGCAGTTCTTC	CASSYEAGASYNEQFF
TRBD2	many	TRBV27	TRBJ2-7	TGTGCCAGCAGCCTTAGCGGGAGCTCCTACGAGCAGTACTTC	CASSLSGSSYEQYF
NA	NA	TRBV20-1	TRBJ2-1	TGCAGTGCTGTCAAGGATCAGGGATTGACCTACAATGAGCAGTTCTTC	CSAVKDQGLTYNEQFF
TRBD1	many	TRBV7-9	TRBJ1-6	TGTGCCAGCAGTTTGGGACAGGGAGGTTCACCCCTCCACTTT	CASSLGQGGSPLHF
NA	NA	TRBV20-1	TRBJ2-1	TGCAGTGTTAGGACCTCAAGGAAAAATGAGCAGTTCTTC	CSVRTSRKNEQFF
NA	NA	TRBV20-1	TRBJ2-1	TGCAGTGCTAGAGATTATTGGAACGACATTTACTACAATGAGCAGTTCTTC	CSARDYWNDIYYNEQFF
NA	NA	TRBV27	TRBJ2-1	TGTGCCAGCAGCCCTAGTCCGAGGGAGCAGTTCTTC	CASSPSPREQFF
NA	NA	TRBV11-2	TRBJ2-3	TGTGCCAGCAGCTTAATGGTAGCAGATACGCAGTATTTT	CASSLMVADTQYF
NA	NA	TRBV6-1	TRBJ1-1	TGTGCCAGCAAGGTGGGGGTGTACGCTGAAGCTTTCTTT	CASKVGVYAEAFF
NA	NA	TRBV9	TRBJ2-7	TGTGCCAGCAGCGTAGGTTTACAGTCCTACGAGCAGTACTTC	CASSVGLQSYEQYF
NA	few	TRBV5-1	TRBJ2-5	TGCGCCAGCAGCTTTACCCTGGAGAGGGGAGAGACCCAGTACTTC	CASSFTLERGETQYF
NA	NA	TRBV20-1	TRBJ2-7	TGCAGTGCTAGGGACTCGTATGGGCAGTACTTC	CSARDSYGQYF
NA	NA	TRBV5-1	TRBJ2-5	TGCGCCAGCAGCCTGCGAGGGGGGGCAGCGACCCAGTACTTC	CASSLRGGAATQYF
NA	once	TRBV7-9	TRBJ1-2	TGTGCCAGCAGCCCAGCACAGGGAGGTCGTGGCTACACCTTC	CASSPAQGGRGYTF
NA	few	TRBV19	TRBJ2-3	TGTGCCAGTAAACAGGGCGGCTCCACAGATACGCAGTATTTT	CASKQGGSTDTQYF
NA	NA	TRBV12-3/TRBV12-4	TRBJ2-1	TGTGCCAGCAGCACACAAGACAATGAGCAGTTCTTC	CASSTQDNEQFF
TRBD2	many	TRBV5-1	TRBJ2-7	TGCGCCAGCAGCTTGGTTGGGACTAGCTACGAGCAGTACTTC	CASSLVGTSYEQYF
NA	few	TRBV2	TRBJ1-2	TGTGCCAGCAGGGCGGACCGGAACCCCTATGGCTACACCTTC	CASRADRNPYGYTF
NA	NA	TRBV29-1	TRBJ2-7	TGCAGCGTTGTCCTCGACGGCTCCTACGAGCAGTACTTC	CSVVLDGSYEQYF
TRBD2	NA	TRBV7-2	TRBJ2-1	TGTGCCAGCAGCTGTTCGGGAGGGTCCTACAATGAGCAGTTCTTC	CASSCSGGSYNEQFF
NA	NA	TRBV5-1	TRBJ2-1	TGCGCCAGCAGCGTAATGACCTACAATGAGCAGTTCTTC	CASSVMTYNEQFF
NA	few	TRBV29-1	TRBJ1-1	TGCAGCGCAGGTCAGGGTTTTTCGAACACTGAAGCTTTCTTT	CSAGQGFSNTEAFF
NA	NA	TRBV28	TRBJ2-5	TGTGCCAGCAGTTTTCCTAGCTCCCAGGGTCAGTACTTC	CASSFPSSQGQYF
NA	few	TRBV29-1	TRBJ2-3	TGCAGCGTTGAAGATCAAGTAGTCAGAAGCACAGATACGCAGTATTTT	CSVEDQVVRSTDTQYF
NA	once	TRBV20-1	TRBJ1-1	TGCAGTGCCAAAGGGGAATTGAACACTGAAGCTTTCTTT	CSAKGELNTEAFF
NA	NA	TRBV27	TRBJ2-4	TGTGCCAGCAGTTTAAATCTAGCACGAACCAACATTCAGTACTTC	CASSLNLARTNIQYF
NA	NA	TRBV29-1	TRBJ2-2	TGCAGCGTTGTATCGGGACGGCAAGCCGGGGAGCTGTTTTTT	CSVVSGRQAGELFF
TRBD1	NA	TRBV10-3	TRBJ2-2	TGTGCCATCAGTGATAACAGGGGGCGCTCCCCGAACACCGGGGAGCTGTTTTTT	CAISDNRGRSPNTGELFF
NA	NA	TRBV5-1	TRBJ2-4	TGCGCCAGCCAGGAATCGGGAGCCAAAAACATTCAGTACTTC	CASQESGAKNIQYF
NA	NA	TRBV25-1	TRBJ2-2	TGTGCCAGCAGTCCTTGGGCCACCGGGGAGCTGTTTTTT	CASSPWATGELFF
TRBD1	NA	TRBV4-2	TRBJ1-2	TGTGCCAGCAGCCAATCGCGGGACAGGGGCGCAGGTGGCTACACCTTC	CASSQSRDRGAGGYTF
NA	NA	TRBV9	TRBJ2-7	TGTGCCAGCAGTCCTATCCCCACCTACGAGCAGTACTTC	CASSPIPTYEQYF
NA	few	TRBV2	TRBJ2-7	TGTGCCAGCAGTGCCGGCAGGGACTACGAGCAGTACTTC	CASSAGRDYEQYF
NA	NA	TRBV6-1	TRBJ1-2	TGTGCCAGCAGTGAGAGACAGTACTATGGCTACACCTTC	CASSERQYYGYTF
NA	few	TRBV15	TRBJ2-7	TGTGCCACCAGCAGTTTCGACAGTACCCAAGAGCCCCAGTACTTC	CATSSFDSTQEPQYF
NA	NA	TRBV20-1	TRBJ2-1	TGCAGTGCTACCTCCCGACTCAAAAACTACAATGAGCAGTTCTTC	CSATSRLKNYNEQFF
NA	NA	TRBV14	TRBJ2-7	TGTGCCAGCAGCCAAGGGTATCCGGGACCTTACGAGCAGTACTTC	CASSQGYPGPYEQYF
NA	NA	TRBV28	TRBJ1-1	TGTGTCATACAGCAGGGGAAGAACACTGAAGCTTTCTTT	CVIQQGKNTEAFF
NA	NA	TRBV12-3/TRBV12-4	TRBJ2-7	TGTGCCAGCAAATTGACCGGGACAAACCCCGAGCAGTACTTC	CASKLTGTNPEQYF
TRBD2	few	TRBV7-2	TRBJ2-1	TGTGCCAGCAGTTCGGGGGGGCTACGGCAGTTCTTC	CASSSGGLRQFF
NA	NA	TRBV3-1	TRBJ2-1	TGTGCCAGCAGCCAAGATTTGGGGCCGCCGACCTACAATGAGCAGTTCTTC	CASSQDLGPPTYNEQFF
NA	NA	TRBV4-2	TRBJ2-7	TGTGCCAGCAGCCAAGCGATTAGCGGCTACGAGCAGTACTTC	CASSQAISGYEQYF